Included here is one TCR beta chain sequence, with context. Many counts were recorded for this clonotype. No cognate antigen has been identified for it. Base qualities are not provided; no much larger clone lies one nucleotide away. This sample was taken from a study of regulatory T cells in long-lasting Graves disease (dated by TCRdb to the early 2020s). At the level of the whole study: Antithyroid drugs had been taken for less than 3 months by newly diagnosed Graves' disease patients. Patients with persistent Graves' disease were compared with patients with newly diagnosed Graves' disease using TCR sequencing and RNA sequencing of peripheral blood. The study took place in China and was registered as a clinical trial. A total of roughly 33 samples underwent TCR sequencing: approximately 13 from persistent and around 20 from newly diagnosed Graves' disease patients.

Library creation used multiplex PCR. The instrument given in TCRdb is Illumina HiSeq 4000. TCR beta libraries were built with iRepertoire HTBI primers and Arm-PCR amplification of CDR3 regions. Before sequencing, the PCR products underwent gel purification. The original pipeline was this. Gene usage analysis of CDR3 amino acid clonotypes used the approximately 62 TRBV and more than 13 TRBJ segments found across samples. COPE and FqMerger were used to merge filtered high-quality paired reads into contigs. Contigs were aligned with BLAST to IMGT TRBV, TRBD and TRBJ reference genes, and CDR3 was defined per IMGT. Highly expanded clones were defined as clonotypes with a frequency above 0.1%. Repertoire diversity was measured by Shannon entropy, and V-J evenness by the Gini coefficient. Public clonotypes were defined as clonotypes shared by more than one individual. The raw public reads went through TCRdb reprocessing: fastp at Q25, MiXCR clone calling, in-frame beta chains kept. Every CDR3 protein is listed once, alongside the most common genes and DNA of its rows. These V and J calls are TCRdb output, not the study's own analysis. The sample data list more than 450,000 distinct CDR3 sequences, and under 20% of these were observed just once. The ten largest clonotypes hold 12% of the sample.

What the work shows at the level of the full study, not this receptor alone: Only the TCR beta chain was sequenced and analyzed. Compared with newly diagnosed patients, patients with persistent Graves' disease had lower TCR Shannon entropy and fewer highly expanded clones, which suggests clonal expansion. Preferential use of TRBV28, TRBJ1-2 and TRBJ2-5 was observed in persistent disease, whereas TRBV20-1 and TRBJ2-1 were favored in newly diagnosed disease. The authors acknowledged the small sample size as a limitation that may reduce accuracy. Peripheral blood alone was examined, since thyroid tissue, which constituted the primary lesion, could not be accessed. A larger number of public clonotypes was shared among persistent patients (about 2,700) than among newly diagnosed patients (more than 850).

In the paper's terms, the time point label means: newly diagnosed GD, antithyroid drugs for less than 3 months. For both TCR sequencing and RNA sequencing, RNA was extracted from PBMCs using TRIzol. The diagnosis of Graves' disease was made according to American Thyroid Association guidelines. Recruitment of patients was carried out at an endocrinology department in Xi'an, China. From each patient, approximately 10 milliliters of peripheral blood was collected into an EDTA anticoagulant tube. Ficoll Paque Plus density gradient separation was used to isolate PBMCs, and no further T cell sorting was done. An Agilent 2100 Bioanalyzer and agarose gel were used to check RNA quality, and a NanoDrop 2000 was used to measure RNA concentration. From the germline V gene, CDR1 is SGHVS and CDR2 is FNYEAQ. Spanning cysteine to phenylalanine, the CDR3 consists of 16 amino acids. The retained sequence is limited to the CDR3, 48 bases, with the frame set at the first base. V lost 5 bases and J lost 5 bases, and the count of bases not matched to a germline gene is 7.

Separately, the same data were catalogued under a study of T cells in Graves' hyperthyroidism and ophthalmopathy. In that second paper, the authors write: A patient counted as having stable Graves' hyperthyroidism if no progression to ophthalmopathy occurred over 18 months of follow-up. The hyperthyroidism patients were between 18 and 65 years old and newly diagnosed, with a disease duration of less than 2 months. Any patient with an uncontrolled infection, another autoimmune disease, pregnancy or lactation was excluded. Diagnoses relied on clinical symptoms, serum thyroxine and TRAb, thyroid ultrasound and orbital computed tomography. For the first round of RT-PCR on the TCR CDR3, the HTBI primer set was used together with the Qiagen OneStep RT-PCR kit. Blood samples also contained most of the expanded thyroid clonotypes (frequency above 0.001), which suggests that blood repertoires may reflect thyroid immune responses. Ophthalmopathy was separated from stable hyperthyroidism by a 13 V-J signature model, with over 85% sensitivity and about 84% specificity obtained in cross-validation and 80%/75% obtained in testing. In validation, the model predicted progression to ophthalmopathy a median of roughly 6.5 months before onset, with about 67% sensitivity and roughly 77% specificity. To identify distinguishing TCR V-J signatures, a discovery cohort of around 98 patients was used, comprising 43 with Graves' ophthalmopathy and around 57 with stable Graves' hyperthyroidism. An independent validation cohort of under 20 hyperthyroidism patients and 17 patients who later progressed to ophthalmopathy tested prospective prediction of ophthalmopathy. The 100 discovery patients were randomly split 7:3 into training and test sets. In addition, the study compared T-cell repertoires in thyroid tissue and in blood from five to seven Graves' hyperthyroidism patients. After sampling, hyperthyroidism patients received methimazole starting at 30 mg daily, and ophthalmopathy patients received high-dose intravenous methylprednisolone. Libraries were constructed in a second round of multiplex PCR, after which size selection and purification were performed. Paired-end sequencing of the libraries was performed with 100 bp reads on an Illumina HiSeq2000. SOAPnuke was used to process the raw data, with reads discarded if the reads contained adapters or uncalled bases, had a mean Phred below 15, or lacked an exact constant-primer or identifier match. High-quality paired reads were merged with COPE v1.2.5, and unique nucleotide sequences were defined as clonotypes. Clonotypes were aligned to IMGT TRBV, TRBD and TRBJ reference segments using MiTCR v1.1. Only V-J combinations with frequency above 0.0001, covering about 99% of repertoires, were analysed. A TCS score was defined as the ratio between F50 (clonal expansion) and ExV (chaos), using BLOSUM62-based TCRdist between CDR3 peptides within each V-J. Welch's t-statistics and random forest reduced fewer than 600 V-J features to 10 to 15, which were used in a naive Bayes classifier (R e1071). No statistical method was used to fix the sample size in advance, and group allocation was not hidden from the investigators. The paper reports TCR Vbeta CDR3 sequencing of about 140 peripheral blood samples: around 45 ophthalmopathy, over 70 hyperthyroidism and about 17 progressor patients.

This sequence originates from a man between 35 and 55 years old with Graves disease. Donor details come from another sample of the same person, matched by shared clones. The V gene is TRBV7-6 and the J gene is TRBJ2-3, and 13 junctional nucleotides match TRBD2. The sequencing used peripheral blood mononuclear cells (PBMCs), collected at new diagnosis, from a patient treated with antithyroid drugs. The CDR3: CASSPGLAGRGDTQYF. Read as DNA, the sequence is TGTGCCAGCAGCCCGGGACTAGCGGGACGCGGAGATACGCAGTATTTT.